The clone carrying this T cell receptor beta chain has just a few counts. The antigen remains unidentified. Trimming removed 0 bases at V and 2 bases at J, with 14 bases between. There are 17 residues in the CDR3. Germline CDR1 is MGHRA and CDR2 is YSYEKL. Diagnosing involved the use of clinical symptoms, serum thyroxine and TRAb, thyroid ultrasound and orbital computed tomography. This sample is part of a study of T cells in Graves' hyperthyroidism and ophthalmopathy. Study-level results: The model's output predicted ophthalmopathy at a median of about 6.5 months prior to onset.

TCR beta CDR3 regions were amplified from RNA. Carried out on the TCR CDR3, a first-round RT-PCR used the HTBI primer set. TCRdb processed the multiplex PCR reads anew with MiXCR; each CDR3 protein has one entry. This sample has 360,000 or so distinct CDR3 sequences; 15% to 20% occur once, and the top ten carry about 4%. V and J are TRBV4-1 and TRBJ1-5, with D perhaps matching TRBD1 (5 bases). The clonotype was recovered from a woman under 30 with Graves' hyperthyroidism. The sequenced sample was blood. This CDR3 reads CASSQDQARGGNQPQHF. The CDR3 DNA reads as TGCGCCAGCAGCCAAGATCAGGCAAGGGGCGGCAATCAGCCCCAGCATTTT.